The entry that follows covers one TCR beta chain sequence. These data are taken from a study of T cell changes during pregnancy in multiple sclerosis. The CDR3 length is 13 residues. Germline CDR1 is SGHNT and CDR2 is YENEEA. Trimming cost V 7 bases and J 6 bases; bases outside gene matches: 5. Method: immunoSEQ multiplex PCR; TCRdb's copy keeps in-frame clones and lacks some. The repertoire has about 77,000 clones, approximately 94% of them found once; the top ten carry approximately 2.8%. This sequence joins TRBV11-3 and TRBJ2-2; 7 bases are a match to TRBD1. Sequenced material: peripheral blood, taken after pregnancy. The TCR sequence derives from a female donor in good health, enrolled as a control in a pregnancy study. DNA for the CDR3: TGTGCCAGCACCGAACAGGGGTCCGGGGAGCTGTTTTTT. Translating gives CASTEQGSGELFF.